The rows below give T cell receptor beta chains drawn from one sample of a study of T cell repertoires in ileal Crohn's disease. Using immunoSEQ multiplex PCR, the repertoire was profiled, and TCRdb retains in-frame clones only, with some absent. Of fewer than 18,000 clones listed, approximately 80% are singletons. Sequenced sample: ileal tissue. These receptors were obtained from an adult with Crohn's disease. The CDR3 runs from the conserved cysteine through the conserved F or W. Fields, in order: J gene, D gene, V gene, clone size, CDR3 protein, CDR3 DNA. D genes are given only for firm matches. For some rows the clone size is stated as once, few or many, or as a class when expanded; others skip it.

>TRBJ2-1|TRBD2|TRBV11-3|-
CASSLSGTSGGKDNEQFF
TGTGCCAGCAGCTTATCTGGGACTAGCGGGGGGAAGGACAATGAGCAGTTCTTC
>TRBJ2-1|TRBD1|TRBV5-1|-
CASSLDGQGNNEQFF
TGCGCCAGCAGCTTGGACGGACAGGGAAACAATGAGCAGTTCTTC
>TRBJ2-2|TRBD2|TRBV7-9|-
CASSHRVSGRAAGELFF
TGTGCCAGCAGCCACAGGGTTAGCGGGAGGGCCGCCGGGGAGCTGTTTTTT
>TRBJ1-1|TRBD1|TRBV5-4|-
CASSLAGDRGEAFF
TGTGCCAGCAGCTTGGCCGGTGACAGGGGTGAAGCTTTCTTT
>TRBJ1-1|-|TRBV20-1|-
CSATWGRAFF
TGCAGTGCCACCTGGGGGAGGGCTTTCTTT
>TRBJ2-1|-|TRBV9|-
CASSVADGATYNEQFF
TGTGCCAGCAGCGTAGCTGATGGAGCGACCTACAATGAGCAGTTCTTC
>TRBJ2-1|-|TRBV11-2|-
CASSLGFWSDEQFF
TGTGCCAGCAGCTTAGGCTTTTGGAGCGATGAGCAGTTCTTC
>TRBJ2-7|TRBD1|TRBV9|-
CASSVGGQGRGEQYF
TGTGCCAGCAGCGTAGGAGGACAGGGAAGGGGCGAGCAGTACTTC
>TRBJ2-1|-|TRBV27|few
CASSFGHEQFF
TGTGCCAGCAGTTTTGGCCATGAGCAGTTCTTC
>TRBJ1-5|TRBD1|TRBV18|-
CASSRQGRNQPQHF
TGTGCCAGCTCCCGACAGGGGCGAAATCAGCCCCAGCATTTT
>TRBJ1-3|TRBD1|TRBV6-5|-
CASRGQRSGNTIYF
TGTGCCAGCAGGGGACAGCGCTCTGGAAACACCATATATTTT